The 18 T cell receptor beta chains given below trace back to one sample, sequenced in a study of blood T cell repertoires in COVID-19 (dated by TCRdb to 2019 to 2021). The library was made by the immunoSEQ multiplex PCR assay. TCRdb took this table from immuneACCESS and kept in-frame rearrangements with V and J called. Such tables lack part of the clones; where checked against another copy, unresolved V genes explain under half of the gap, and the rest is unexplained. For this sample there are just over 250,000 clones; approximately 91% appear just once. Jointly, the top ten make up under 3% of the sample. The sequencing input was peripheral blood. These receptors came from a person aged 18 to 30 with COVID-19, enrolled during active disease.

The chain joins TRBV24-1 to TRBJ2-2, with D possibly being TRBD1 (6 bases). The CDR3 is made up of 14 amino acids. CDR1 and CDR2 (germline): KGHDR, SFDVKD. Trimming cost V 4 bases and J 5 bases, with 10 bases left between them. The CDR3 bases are TGTGCCACCAGTGAGTACAGGGAGACCGGGGAGCTGTTTTTT. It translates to CATSEYRETGELFF.

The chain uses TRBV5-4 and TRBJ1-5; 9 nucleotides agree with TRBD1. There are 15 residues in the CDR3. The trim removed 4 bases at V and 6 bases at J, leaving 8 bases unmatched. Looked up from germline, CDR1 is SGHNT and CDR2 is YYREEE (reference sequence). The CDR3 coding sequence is TGTGCCAGCAGCCAGAAAGGACAGGGGCCTCAGCCCCAGCATTTT. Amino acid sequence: CASSQKGQGPQPQHF. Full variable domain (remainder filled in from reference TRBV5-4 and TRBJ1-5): ETGVTQSPTHLIKTRGQQVTLRCSSQSGHNTVSWYQQALGQGPQFIFQYYREEENGRGNFPPRFSGLQFPNYSSELNVNALELDDSALYLCASSQKGQGPQPQHFGDGTRLSIL.

The CDR3 region is CASSPTGMPQHF. CDR3 nucleotide sequence: TGTGCCAGCAGCCCGACAGGGATGCCCCAGCATTTT. The chain couples TRBV5-8 to TRBJ1-5, with 7 bases that match TRBD1. The length of the CDR3 is 12 residues. Germline V lookup: CDR1 SGHTS, CDR2 YDEGEE. J lost 9 bases, V lost 4 bases, and 4 bases had no gene match.

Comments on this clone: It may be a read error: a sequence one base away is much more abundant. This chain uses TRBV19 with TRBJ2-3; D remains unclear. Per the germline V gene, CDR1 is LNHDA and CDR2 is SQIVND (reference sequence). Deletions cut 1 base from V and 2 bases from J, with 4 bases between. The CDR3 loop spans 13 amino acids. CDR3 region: CASSIGLTDTQYF. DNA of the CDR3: TGTGCCAGTAGTATAGGACTCACAGATACGCAGTATTTT.

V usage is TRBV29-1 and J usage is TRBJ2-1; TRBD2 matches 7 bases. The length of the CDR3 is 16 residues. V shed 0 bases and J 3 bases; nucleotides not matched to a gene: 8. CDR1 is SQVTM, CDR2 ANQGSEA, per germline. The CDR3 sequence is CSVEESLAENYNEQFF. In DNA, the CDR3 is TGCAGCGTTGAAGAGAGTCTAGCGGAAAACTACAATGAGCAGTTCTTC.

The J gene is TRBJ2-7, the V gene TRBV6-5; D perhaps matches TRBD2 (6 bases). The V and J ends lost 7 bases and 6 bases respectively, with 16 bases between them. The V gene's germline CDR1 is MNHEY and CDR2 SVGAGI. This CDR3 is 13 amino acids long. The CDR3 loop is CASNRGGTGEQYF. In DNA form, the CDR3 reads TGTGCCAGCAACCGGGGCGGGACTGGCGAGCAGTACTTC.

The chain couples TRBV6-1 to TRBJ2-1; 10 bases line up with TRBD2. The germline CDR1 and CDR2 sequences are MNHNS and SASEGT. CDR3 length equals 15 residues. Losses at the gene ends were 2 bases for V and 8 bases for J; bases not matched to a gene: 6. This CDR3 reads CASSEQLAGADEQFF. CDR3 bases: TGTGCCAGCAGTGAACAGCTAGCGGGAGCAGATGAGCAGTTCTTC.

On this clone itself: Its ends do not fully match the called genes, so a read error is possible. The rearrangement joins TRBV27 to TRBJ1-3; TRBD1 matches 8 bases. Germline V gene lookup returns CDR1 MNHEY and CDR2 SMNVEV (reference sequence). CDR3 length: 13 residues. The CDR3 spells CASSFGTGSTIYF. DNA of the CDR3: TGTGCCAGCAGTTTCGGGACAGGAAGCACCATATATTTT.

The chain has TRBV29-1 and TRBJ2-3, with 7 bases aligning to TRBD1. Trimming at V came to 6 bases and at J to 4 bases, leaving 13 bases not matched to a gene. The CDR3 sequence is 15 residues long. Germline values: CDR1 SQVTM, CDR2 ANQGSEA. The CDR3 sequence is CSVPNRGRSADTQYF. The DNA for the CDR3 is TGCAGCGTGCCAAATAGGGGGCGAAGTGCAGATACGCAGTATTTT.

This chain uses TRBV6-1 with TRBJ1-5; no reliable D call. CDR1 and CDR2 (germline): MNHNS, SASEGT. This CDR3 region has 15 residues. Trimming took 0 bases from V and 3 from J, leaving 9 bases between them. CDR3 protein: CASSEALSYNQPQHF. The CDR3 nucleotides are TGTGCCAGCAGTGAAGCTTTAAGCTACAATCAGCCCCAGCATTTT.

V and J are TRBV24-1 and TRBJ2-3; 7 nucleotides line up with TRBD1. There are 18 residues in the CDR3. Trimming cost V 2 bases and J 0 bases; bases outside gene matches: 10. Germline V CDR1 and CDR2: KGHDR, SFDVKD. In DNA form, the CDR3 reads TGTGCCACCAGTGATTCCGCCTGGGACAGAACTAGCACAGATACGCAGTATTTT. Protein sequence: CATSDSAWDRTSTDTQYF.

The CDR3 nucleotides read TGCGCCAGCAGTTTTGACAGGGGGGGAAGGACAGATACGCAGTATTTT. Translating gives CASSFDRGGRTDTQYF. The chain recombines TRBV5-1 with TRBJ2-3; 9 nucleotides agree with TRBD1. The V segment lost 5 bases and the J segment 3 bases; nucleotides outside the gene matches: 10. This CDR3 region has 16 residues. Per the germline V gene, CDR1 is SGHRS and CDR2 is YFSETQ. Variable domain in full (rest from reference TRBV5-1 and TRBJ2-3): KAGVTQTPRYLIKTRGQQVTLSCSPISGHRSVSWYQQTPGQGLQFLFEYFSETQRNKGNFPGRFSGRQFSNSRSEMNVSTLELGDSALYLCASSFDRGGRTDTQYFGPGTRLTVL.

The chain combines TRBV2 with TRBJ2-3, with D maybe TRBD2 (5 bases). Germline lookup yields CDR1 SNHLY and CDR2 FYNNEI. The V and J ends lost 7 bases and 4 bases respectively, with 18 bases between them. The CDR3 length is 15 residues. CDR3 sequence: CASILRGSSPDTQYF. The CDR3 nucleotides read TGTGCCAGCATTCTACGAGGGTCCTCCCCAGATACGCAGTATTTT. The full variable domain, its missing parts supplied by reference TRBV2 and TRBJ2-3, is EPEVTQTPSHQVTQMGQEVILRCVPISNHLYFYWYRQILGQKVEFLVSFYNNEISEKSEIFDDQFSVERPDGSNFTLKIRSTKLEDSAMYFCASILRGSSPDTQYFGPGTRLTVL.

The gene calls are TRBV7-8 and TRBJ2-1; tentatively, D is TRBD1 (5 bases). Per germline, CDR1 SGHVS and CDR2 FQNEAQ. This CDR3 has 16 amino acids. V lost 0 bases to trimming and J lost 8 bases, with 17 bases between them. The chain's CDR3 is CASSLATETDYDEQFF. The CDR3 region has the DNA TGTGCCAGCAGCTTAGCGACAGAGACGGATTACGATGAGCAGTTCTTC. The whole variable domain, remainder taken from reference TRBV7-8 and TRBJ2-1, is GAGVSQSPRYKVAKRGQDVALRCDPISGHVSLFWYQQALGQGPEFLTYFQNEAQLDKSGLPSDRFFAERPEGSVSTLKIQRTQQEDSAVYLCASSLATETDYDEQFFGPGTRLTVL.

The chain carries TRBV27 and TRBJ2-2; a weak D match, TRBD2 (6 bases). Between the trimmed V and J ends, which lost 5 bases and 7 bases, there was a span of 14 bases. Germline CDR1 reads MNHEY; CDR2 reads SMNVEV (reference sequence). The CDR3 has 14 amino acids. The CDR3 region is CASSPTSWGGELFF. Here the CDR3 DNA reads TGTGCCAGCAGTCCTACTAGCTGGGGCGGGGAGCTGTTTTTT.

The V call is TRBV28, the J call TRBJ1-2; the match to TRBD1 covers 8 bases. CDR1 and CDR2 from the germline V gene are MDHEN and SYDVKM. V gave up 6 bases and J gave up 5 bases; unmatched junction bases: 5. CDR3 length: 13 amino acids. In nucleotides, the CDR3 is TGTGCCAGCAGGCGGACAGGGTGGTATGGCTACACCTTC. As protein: CASRRTGWYGYTF.

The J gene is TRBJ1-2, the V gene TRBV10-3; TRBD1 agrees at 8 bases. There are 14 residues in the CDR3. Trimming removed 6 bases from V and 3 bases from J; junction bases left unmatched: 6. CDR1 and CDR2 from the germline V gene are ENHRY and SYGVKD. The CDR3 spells CAIRGQASDYGYTF. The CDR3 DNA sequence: TGTGCCATCAGGGGACAGGCGTCGGACTATGGCTACACCTTC.

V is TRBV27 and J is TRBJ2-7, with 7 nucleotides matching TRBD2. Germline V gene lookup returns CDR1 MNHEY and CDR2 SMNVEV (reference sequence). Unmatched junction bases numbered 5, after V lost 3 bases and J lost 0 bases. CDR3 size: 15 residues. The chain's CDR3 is CASSFYWGGSYEQYF. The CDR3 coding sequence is TGTGCCAGCAGTTTCTATTGGGGGGGCTCCTACGAGCAGTACTTC.